These T cell receptor beta chains were read from a single sample in a study of early T cells in non-severe SARS-CoV-2 infection. TCRdb reprocessed the 5' RACE reads via MiXCR and lists one record per CDR3 protein. The table has 75,000 to 80,000 distinct CDR3 sequences, about 15% seen once; the top ten hold about 3%. Sequencing was done on a sample of whole blood. These receptor sequences come from an adult who was a healthcare worker with PCR-confirmed SARS-CoV-2 infection or an uninfected control (not recorded which). Both conserved end residues are part of each CDR3. Fields, in order: J gene, V gene, CDR3 length, D gene, clone size, CDR3 protein, CDR3 DNA. The D gene is left open where the match is weak. Expanded clones get a size class; other rows say once, few or many, or leave the size out.

J gene: TRBJ2-7; V gene: TRBV6-5; CDR3 length: 13; D gene: -; clone size: -; CDR3 protein: CASSFRGLYEQYF; CDR3 DNA: TGTGCCAGCAGTTTTCGGGGATTATACGAGCAGTACTTC
J gene: TRBJ1-1; V gene: TRBV11-2; CDR3 length: 16; D gene: TRBD1; clone size: -; CDR3 protein: CTSRWDRLYGDTEAFF; CDR3 DNA: TGTACCAGCCGTTGGGACAGACTTTACGGGGACACTGAAGCTTTCTTT
J gene: TRBJ1-1; V gene: TRBV29-1; CDR3 length: 12; D gene: TRBD1; clone size: -; CDR3 protein: CSAGQLNTEAFF; CDR3 DNA: TGCAGCGCGGGACAGTTGAACACTGAAGCTTTCTTT
J gene: TRBJ2-1; V gene: TRBV11-3; CDR3 length: 14; D gene: TRBD1; clone size: many; CDR3 protein: CASGRTGGLYEQFF; CDR3 DNA: TGTGCCAGCGGGAGAACAGGGGGTTTGTATGAGCAGTTCTTC
J gene: TRBJ2-7; V gene: TRBV12-3/TRBV12-4; CDR3 length: 16; D gene: -; clone size: -; CDR3 protein: CASRGRGTTKPHEQYF; CDR3 DNA: TGTGCCAGCAGAGGCCGGGGGACGACTAAGCCCCACGAGCAGTACTTC
J gene: TRBJ2-4; V gene: TRBV6-5; CDR3 length: 16; D gene: TRBD1; clone size: many; CDR3 protein: CASSPGGAGPKNIQYF; CDR3 DNA: TGTGCCAGCAGCCCAGGGGGCGCAGGCCCCAAAAACATTCAGTACTTC
J gene: TRBJ2-1; V gene: TRBV29-1; CDR3 length: 13; D gene: TRBD1; clone size: few; CDR3 protein: CSTRDRGLNEQFF; CDR3 DNA: TGCAGCACCCGGGACAGGGGCCTGAATGAGCAGTTCTTC
J gene: TRBJ1-4; V gene: TRBV9; CDR3 length: 13; D gene: -; clone size: -; CDR3 protein: CASSPSGGEKLFF; CDR3 DNA: TGTGCCAGCAGCCCCAGTGGCGGTGAAAAACTGTTTTTT
J gene: TRBJ2-5; V gene: TRBV2; CDR3 length: 17; D gene: -; clone size: -; CDR3 protein: CASTLIGGTGGQETQYF; CDR3 DNA: TGTGCCAGCACCCTGATCGGGGGGACAGGAGGTCAAGAGACCCAGTACTTC
J gene: TRBJ2-5; V gene: TRBV7-3; CDR3 length: 16; D gene: TRBD2; clone size: -; CDR3 protein: CASSPSAGGLGETQYF; CDR3 DNA: TGTGCCAGCAGCCCCTCAGCGGGGGGGCTCGGAGAGACCCAGTACTTC
J gene: TRBJ2-1; V gene: TRBV7-8; CDR3 length: 18; D gene: TRBD2; clone size: -; CDR3 protein: CASSLDALAGVSYNQQFF; CDR3 DNA: TGTGCCAGCAGCTTAGATGCTCTAGCGGGAGTCTCCTACAATCAGCAGTTCTTC
J gene: TRBJ2-2; V gene: TRBV20-1; CDR3 length: 20; D gene: TRBD2; clone size: -; CDR3 protein: CSARDPQGTSGGANTGELFF; CDR3 DNA: TGCAGTGCTAGAGATCCCCAGGGGACTAGCGGGGGGGCGAACACCGGGGAGCTGTTTTTT
J gene: TRBJ1-1; V gene: TRBV24-1; CDR3 length: 14; D gene: TRBD1; clone size: -; CDR3 protein: CATRQGASDTEAFF; CDR3 DNA: TGTGCCACCAGACAGGGGGCTAGTGACACTGAAGCTTTCTTT
J gene: TRBJ1-1; V gene: TRBV18; CDR3 length: 16; D gene: TRBD1; clone size: -; CDR3 protein: CASSPLDRGENTEAFF; CDR3 DNA: TGTGCCAGCTCACCACTGGACAGGGGAGAGAACACTGAAGCTTTCTTT
J gene: TRBJ2-4; V gene: TRBV7-6; CDR3 length: 15; D gene: TRBD1; clone size: -; CDR3 protein: CASSLGTGDWNIQYF; CDR3 DNA: TGTGCCAGCAGCTTAGGGACAGGGGATTGGAACATTCAGTACTTC
J gene: TRBJ2-1; V gene: TRBV14; CDR3 length: 19; D gene: TRBD1; clone size: few; CDR3 protein: CASSQDRAPGQGARYKQFF; CDR3 DNA: TGTGCCAGCAGCCAAGATAGGGCCCCGGGACAGGGGGCGCGGTATAAGCAGTTCTTC
J gene: TRBJ2-7; V gene: TRBV12-3/TRBV12-4; CDR3 length: 14; D gene: -; clone size: -; CDR3 protein: CASSPGRNSYEQYF; CDR3 DNA: TGTGCCAGCAGTCCGGGACGGAACAGCTACGAGCAGTACTTC
J gene: TRBJ2-3; V gene: TRBV20-1; CDR3 length: 12; D gene: -; clone size: -; CDR3 protein: CSAPGYADTQYF; CDR3 DNA: TGCAGTGCTCCAGGGTATGCGGATACGCAGTATTTT
J gene: TRBJ2-7; V gene: TRBV20-1; CDR3 length: 13; D gene: TRBD1; clone size: many; CDR3 protein: CSARRQGPYEQYF; CDR3 DNA: TGCAGTGCTAGAAGACAGGGACCCTACGAGCAGTACTTC
J gene: TRBJ2-7; V gene: TRBV29-1; CDR3 length: 12; D gene: TRBD1; clone size: -; CDR3 protein: CSARRGGDEQYF; CDR3 DNA: TGCAGCGCTCGGAGAGGGGGCGACGAGCAGTACTTC
J gene: TRBJ2-2; V gene: TRBV29-1; CDR3 length: 13; D gene: -; clone size: -; CDR3 protein: CSVVTRTPVELFF; CDR3 DNA: TGCAGCGTTGTAACACGGACCCCCGTGGAGCTGTTTTTT
J gene: TRBJ2-7; V gene: TRBV15; CDR3 length: 15; D gene: TRBD2; clone size: -; CDR3 protein: CATSARLAGGYEQYF; CDR3 DNA: TGTGCCACCAGCGCACGACTAGCGGGAGGATACGAGCAGTACTTC
J gene: TRBJ2-1; V gene: TRBV7-2; CDR3 length: 15; D gene: TRBD2; clone size: medium-sized; CDR3 protein: CASSLEIGAGGEQFF; CDR3 DNA: TGTGCCAGCAGCTTAGAGATTGGAGCGGGAGGTGAGCAGTTCTTC
J gene: TRBJ1-1; V gene: TRBV11-2; CDR3 length: 13; D gene: -; clone size: -; CDR3 protein: CASSLDHNTEAFF; CDR3 DNA: TGTGCCAGCAGCTTAGATCATAACACTGAAGCTTTCTTT
J gene: TRBJ2-7; V gene: TRBV7-9; CDR3 length: 12; D gene: -; clone size: many; CDR3 protein: CASSLVSLEQYF; CDR3 DNA: TGTGCCAGCAGCTTAGTGTCGCTGGAGCAGTACTTC
J gene: TRBJ2-1; V gene: TRBV2; CDR3 length: 15; D gene: TRBD2; clone size: few; CDR3 protein: CASRIAGGSYNEQFF; CDR3 DNA: TGTGCCAGCAGAATAGCGGGAGGCTCCTACAATGAGCAGTTCTTC
J gene: TRBJ1-4; V gene: TRBV7-2; CDR3 length: 15; D gene: TRBD1; clone size: once; CDR3 protein: CASSLNRGTNEKLFF; CDR3 DNA: TGTGCCAGCAGCCTTAACAGGGGAACTAATGAAAAACTGTTTTTT
J gene: TRBJ1-2; V gene: TRBV20-1; CDR3 length: 15; D gene: TRBD1; clone size: -; CDR3 protein: CSADPRQGRDYGYTF; CDR3 DNA: TGCAGTGCTGACCCCCGACAGGGCCGGGACTATGGCTACACCTTC
J gene: TRBJ1-3; V gene: TRBV11-2; CDR3 length: 14; D gene: -; clone size: few; CDR3 protein: CASASGPTRDTIYF; CDR3 DNA: TGTGCCAGCGCGTCGGGACCCACCAGAGACACCATATATTTT
J gene: TRBJ2-5; V gene: TRBV6-2/TRBV6-3; CDR3 length: 17; D gene: TRBD2; clone size: -; CDR3 protein: CASSHPGTSGVQETQYF; CDR3 DNA: TGTGCCAGCAGTCACCCTGGGACTAGCGGAGTCCAAGAGACCCAGTACTTC
J gene: TRBJ2-7; V gene: TRBV27; CDR3 length: 12; D gene: TRBD2; clone size: -; CDR3 protein: CASGGESYEQYF; CDR3 DNA: TGTGCCAGCGGGGGGGAGTCCTACGAGCAGTACTTC
J gene: TRBJ2-7; V gene: TRBV9; CDR3 length: 13; D gene: -; clone size: -; CDR3 protein: CASSQSPGTEQYF; CDR3 DNA: TGTGCCAGCAGCCAGTCCCCTGGAACCGAGCAGTACTTC
J gene: TRBJ2-1; V gene: TRBV19; CDR3 length: 15; D gene: TRBD1; clone size: few; CDR3 protein: CASSISGQGYNEQFF; CDR3 DNA: TGTGCCAGTAGTATCTCGGGACAGGGATACAATGAGCAGTTCTTC
J gene: TRBJ2-5; V gene: TRBV5-6; CDR3 length: 14; D gene: -; clone size: -; CDR3 protein: CASSLGQQGETQYF; CDR3 DNA: TGTGCCAGCAGCTTGGGACAGCAAGGGGAGACCCAGTACTTC
J gene: TRBJ2-7; V gene: TRBV11-3; CDR3 length: 11; D gene: -; clone size: -; CDR3 protein: CASSRYDEQYF; CDR3 DNA: TGTGCCAGCAGCCGATATGACGAGCAGTACTTC
J gene: TRBJ1-1; V gene: TRBV29-1; CDR3 length: 11; D gene: -; clone size: few; CDR3 protein: CSVVGGKEAFF; CDR3 DNA: TGCAGCGTTGTCGGGGGCAAGGAAGCTTTCTTT
J gene: TRBJ2-7; V gene: TRBV15; CDR3 length: 14; D gene: -; clone size: many; CDR3 protein: CATSTGGSSYEQYF; CDR3 DNA: TGTGCCACCAGCACCGGCGGGTCCTCCTACGAGCAGTACTTC
J gene: TRBJ2-2; V gene: TRBV7-6; CDR3 length: 17; D gene: TRBD1; clone size: -; CDR3 protein: CASSVIPQGASTGELFF; CDR3 DNA: TGTGCCAGCAGCGTCATCCCCCAGGGGGCGAGCACCGGGGAGCTGTTTTTT
J gene: TRBJ2-2; V gene: TRBV28; CDR3 length: 14; D gene: -; clone size: few; CDR3 protein: CASRRGINTGELFF; CDR3 DNA: TGTGCCAGCCGGAGAGGGATCAACACCGGGGAGCTGTTTTTT
J gene: TRBJ2-7; V gene: TRBV2; CDR3 length: 11; D gene: -; clone size: -; CDR3 protein: CANQQAHEQYF; CDR3 DNA: TGTGCCAACCAGCAGGCCCACGAGCAGTACTTC
J gene: TRBJ2-1; V gene: TRBV6-1; CDR3 length: 16; D gene: -; clone size: -; CDR3 protein: CASSSSPPRPYNEQFF; CDR3 DNA: TGTGCCAGCAGTAGTAGCCCTCCCAGGCCCTACAATGAGCAGTTCTTC
J gene: TRBJ2-5; V gene: TRBV12-3/TRBV12-4; CDR3 length: 12; D gene: -; clone size: few; CDR3 protein: CASSLISETQYF; CDR3 DNA: TGTGCCAGCAGTTTAATTTCGGAGACCCAGTACTTC
J gene: TRBJ1-2; V gene: TRBV28; CDR3 length: 15; D gene: TRBD1; clone size: -; CDR3 protein: CASSSGQGRGYDYTF; CDR3 DNA: TGTGCCAGCAGTTCCGGACAGGGGCGGGGCTATGACTACACCTTC
J gene: TRBJ2-4; V gene: TRBV11-3; CDR3 length: 18; D gene: -; clone size: many; CDR3 protein: CASSLDSGSVVAKNIQYF; CDR3 DNA: TGTGCCAGCAGCTTAGACTCCGGGTCTGTGGTAGCCAAAAACATTCAGTACTTC
J gene: TRBJ2-3; V gene: TRBV5-1; CDR3 length: 17; D gene: -; clone size: few; CDR3 protein: CASSPFGPTVGTDTQYF; CDR3 DNA: TGCGCCAGCAGCCCCTTTGGCCCCACCGTCGGCACAGATACGCAGTATTTT
J gene: TRBJ1-2; V gene: TRBV6-1; CDR3 length: 20; D gene: -; clone size: -; CDR3 protein: CASSARPAGIGPLANYGYTF; CDR3 DNA: TGTGCCAGCAGTGCACGTCCGGCAGGAATCGGCCCCCTCGCTAACTATGGCTACACCTTC
J gene: TRBJ1-2; V gene: TRBV15; CDR3 length: 12; D gene: -; clone size: few; CDR3 protein: CATSRDNYGYTF; CDR3 DNA: TGTGCCACCAGCCGGGACAACTATGGCTACACCTTC
J gene: TRBJ2-1; V gene: TRBV27; CDR3 length: 16; D gene: TRBD2; clone size: few; CDR3 protein: CASSSILAGEDNEQFF; CDR3 DNA: TGTGCCAGCAGTTCCATCCTAGCGGGAGAAGACAATGAGCAGTTCTTC
J gene: TRBJ1-4; V gene: TRBV4-1; CDR3 length: 17; D gene: -; clone size: few; CDR3 protein: CASSRPTGLRSNEKLFF; CDR3 DNA: TGCGCCAGCAGCCGTCCAACAGGGTTAAGGTCTAATGAAAAACTGTTTTTT
J gene: TRBJ1-1; V gene: TRBV29-1; CDR3 length: 13; D gene: -; clone size: few; CDR3 protein: CSAAKDSYTEAFF; CDR3 DNA: TGCAGCGCGGCCAAGGACAGTTACACTGAAGCTTTCTTT
J gene: TRBJ1-6; V gene: TRBV12-3/TRBV12-4; CDR3 length: 16; D gene: -; clone size: few; CDR3 protein: CASSLWVPGDNSPLHF; CDR3 DNA: TGTGCCAGCAGTTTATGGGTCCCCGGGGATAATTCACCCCTCCACTTT
J gene: TRBJ2-5; V gene: TRBV7-6; CDR3 length: 14; D gene: -; clone size: many; CDR3 protein: CASIGIASLGPLDF; CDR3 DNA: TGTGCCAGCATTGGGATCGCCAGTCTAGGCCCCTTGGACTTC
J gene: TRBJ1-2; V gene: TRBV12-5; CDR3 length: 14; D gene: TRBD1; clone size: few; CDR3 protein: CASGHQTGVYGYTF; CDR3 DNA: TGTGCTAGTGGTCACCAGACAGGGGTCTATGGCTACACCTTC
J gene: TRBJ2-1; V gene: TRBV11-2; CDR3 length: 16; D gene: TRBD2; clone size: few; CDR3 protein: CASSVTSGASYNEQFF; CDR3 DNA: TGTGCCAGCAGCGTTACTAGCGGGGCTTCCTACAATGAGCAGTTCTTC
J gene: TRBJ1-2; V gene: TRBV19; CDR3 length: 16; D gene: TRBD1; clone size: -; CDR3 protein: CASSIDTGGRLDGYTF; CDR3 DNA: TGTGCCAGTAGTATTGATACAGGGGGCAGATTGGATGGCTACACCTTC